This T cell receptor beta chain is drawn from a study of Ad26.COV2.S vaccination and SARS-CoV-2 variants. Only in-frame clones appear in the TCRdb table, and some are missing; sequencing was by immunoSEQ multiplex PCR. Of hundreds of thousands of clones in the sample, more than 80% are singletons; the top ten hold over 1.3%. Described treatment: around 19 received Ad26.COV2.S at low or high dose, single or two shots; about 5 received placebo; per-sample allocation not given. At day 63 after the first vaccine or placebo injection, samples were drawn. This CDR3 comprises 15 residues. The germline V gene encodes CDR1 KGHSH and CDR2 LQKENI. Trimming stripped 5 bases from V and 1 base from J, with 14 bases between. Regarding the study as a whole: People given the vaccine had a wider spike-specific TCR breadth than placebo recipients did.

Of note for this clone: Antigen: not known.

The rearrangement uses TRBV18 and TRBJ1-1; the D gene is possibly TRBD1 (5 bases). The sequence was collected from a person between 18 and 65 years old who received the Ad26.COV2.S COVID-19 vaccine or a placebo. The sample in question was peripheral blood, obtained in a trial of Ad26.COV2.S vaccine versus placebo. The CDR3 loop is CASSSGQGPNTEAFF. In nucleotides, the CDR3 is TGTGCCAGCTCATCAGGGCAGGGACCGAACACTGAAGCTTTCTTT.